This T cell receptor beta chain was recovered during a study of PD-L1 blockade in urothelial cancer. Overall study results and limits: Pretreatment TCR clonality in blood under the median foretold superior survival. By 3 weeks, tumor-associated blood clones had expanded more in durable-benefit patients.

Clones were sequenced by immunoSEQ multiplex PCR, and TCRdb holds only the in-frame ones, with some missing. The repertoire has 40,000 to 55,000 clones, 84% of them found once; the top ten carry about 5.6%. Germline CDR1 is LNHDA and CDR2 is SQIVND (reference sequence). The V end was cut by 3 bases, the J end by 5 bases, with 13 bases between. The CDR3 covers 14 residues. Concerning this clone itself: The antigen is unknown.

The TCR comes from a man aged 40-50 years with urothelial cancer. Sequenced material: PBMCs, taken around atezolizumab (anti-PD-L1) treatment. The V gene is TRBV19, the J gene TRBJ2-5; D unresolved. This CDR3 is CASSMPLERETQYF. The CDR3 DNA follows: TGTGCCAGTAGTATGCCCCTGGAGAGGGAGACCCAGTACTTC.